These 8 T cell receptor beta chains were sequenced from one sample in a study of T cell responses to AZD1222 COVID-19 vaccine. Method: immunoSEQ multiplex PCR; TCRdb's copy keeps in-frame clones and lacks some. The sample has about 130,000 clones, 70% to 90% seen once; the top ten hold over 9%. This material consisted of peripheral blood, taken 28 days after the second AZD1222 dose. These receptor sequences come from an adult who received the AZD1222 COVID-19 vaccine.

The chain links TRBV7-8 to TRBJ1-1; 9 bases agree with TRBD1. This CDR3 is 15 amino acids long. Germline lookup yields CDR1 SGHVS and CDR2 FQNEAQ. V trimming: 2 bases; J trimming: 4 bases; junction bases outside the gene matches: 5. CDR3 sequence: CASSLRQGVGTEAFF. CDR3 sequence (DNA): TGTGCCAGCAGCTTACGACAGGGGGTAGGCACTGAAGCTTTCTTT.

In DNA, the CDR3 is TGCGCCAGCGGGGGCACAGATACGCAGTATTTT. Translating it yields CASGGTDTQYF. The rearrangement links TRBV5-1 to TRBJ2-3; D not certain. This CDR3 is built from 11 residues. Germline values: CDR1 SGHRS, CDR2 YFSETQ. Between the trimmed V and J ends, which lost 7 bases and 1 base, there was a span of 4 bases.

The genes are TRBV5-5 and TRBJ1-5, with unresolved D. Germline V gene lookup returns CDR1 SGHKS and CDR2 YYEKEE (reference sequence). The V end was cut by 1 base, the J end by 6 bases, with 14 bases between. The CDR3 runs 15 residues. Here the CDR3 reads CASSLNPNAGQPQHF. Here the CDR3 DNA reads TGTGCCAGCAGCTTGAATCCTAATGCTGGTCAGCCCCAGCATTTT.

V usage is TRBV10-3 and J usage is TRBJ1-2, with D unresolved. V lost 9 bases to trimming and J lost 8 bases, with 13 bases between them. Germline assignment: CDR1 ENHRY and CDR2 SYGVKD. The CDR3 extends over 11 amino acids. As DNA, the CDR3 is TGTGCCATGGCGGGGATTGGCGGCTACACCTTC. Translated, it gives CAMAGIGGYTF.

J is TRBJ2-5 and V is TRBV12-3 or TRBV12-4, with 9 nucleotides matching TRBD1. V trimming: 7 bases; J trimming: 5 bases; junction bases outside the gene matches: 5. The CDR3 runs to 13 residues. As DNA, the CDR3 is TGTGCCAGCACGACAGGGGGGAGGGAGACCCAGTACTTC. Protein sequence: CASTTGGRETQYF.

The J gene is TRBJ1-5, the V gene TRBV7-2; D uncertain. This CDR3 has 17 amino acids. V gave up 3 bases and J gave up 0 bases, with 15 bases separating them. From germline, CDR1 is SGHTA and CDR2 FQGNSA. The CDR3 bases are TGTGCCAGCAGCTTTATGGCGGGAAGAGATAGCAATCAGCCCCAGCATTTT. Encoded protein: CASSFMAGRDSNQPQHF.

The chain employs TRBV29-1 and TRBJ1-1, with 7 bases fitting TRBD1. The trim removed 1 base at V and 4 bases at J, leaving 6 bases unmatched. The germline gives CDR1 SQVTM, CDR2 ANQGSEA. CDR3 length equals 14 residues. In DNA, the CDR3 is TGCAGCGTTGAAGTGATACAGGGGTCCACTGAAGCTTTCTTT. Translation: CSVEVIQGSTEAFF.

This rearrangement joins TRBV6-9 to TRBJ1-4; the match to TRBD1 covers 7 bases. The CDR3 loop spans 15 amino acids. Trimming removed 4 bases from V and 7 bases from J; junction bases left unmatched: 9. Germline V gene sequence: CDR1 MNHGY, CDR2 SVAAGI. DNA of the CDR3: TGTGCCAGCAGTTCCGGACAGGCGGGTGGTGAAAAACTGTTTTTT. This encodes CASSSGQAGGEKLFF.